Here is one TCR beta chain with its context. Its antigen remains unknown. Every isolated RNA sample was fully reverse transcribed, so sequencing captured expressed TCRB transcripts. The table came from immunoSEQ multiplex PCR; TCRdb's copy has only in-frame clones and leaves some out. Of under 350,000 clones in the sample, roughly a quarter are singletons; the top ten hold around 0.012%. This sample was included in a study of beta chain features in type 1 diabetes. Study-level points and caveats: VDJ junctions from patients with type 1 diabetes contained fewer insertions and more deletions. Moderately but significantly shorter TCRB CDR3s were found in Type 1 diabetes patients in all four CD4+ subsets.

The CDR3 is made up of 16 amino acids. V was trimmed by 3 bases and J by 0 bases, leaving 12 bases between them. The rearrangement links TRBV23-1 to TRBJ2-1, with TRBD2 as a possible D gene (5 bases). TRBV23-1 is an ORF, and what it does is uncertain. Sequenced: naive CD4+ T cells from blood. This clonotype originated in a woman under 40 with type 1 diabetes. The CDR3 nucleotides read TGCGCCAGCAGTCAGCAGGACTGTAGCTCCTACAATGAGCAGTTCTTC. Its translation: CASSQQDCSSYNEQFF.